Sequencing of this TCR beta chain was carried out in a study of T cells in Graves' hyperthyroidism and ophthalmopathy. Ten or more counts support this clonotype. Its antigen is as yet unknown. Using RNA transcripts as the source, TCR beta CDR3 regions were amplified. When the TCR CDR3 underwent first-round RT-PCR, the HTBI primer set was used. A single record per CDR3 protein comes from TCRdb applying MiXCR to the multiplex PCR reads. The data contain about 350,000 distinct CDR3 sequences, around 18% of them singletons. Germline V gene lookup returns CDR1 MNHEY and CDR2 SVGAGI. The CDR3 has 16 amino acids. Between the trimmed V and J ends, which lost 0 bases and 3 bases, there was a span of 12 bases. Any patient presenting with uncontrolled infection, other autoimmune disease, pregnancy or lactation was left out. Clinical symptoms, serum thyroxine and TRAb, thyroid ultrasound and orbital computed tomography together formed the diagnostic basis.

Findings of the study overall: Ophthalmopathy, as predicted by the model, came a median around 6.7 months after the prediction.

The receptor was derived from a woman in her thirties or forties with Graves' ophthalmopathy. This chain uses TRBV6-5 with TRBJ1-5, with D perhaps matching TRBD1 (5 bases). Sequenced: blood. CDR3 DNA sequence: TGTGCCAGCAGTTACTCGATCCGGGGGGTCAATCAGCCCCAGCATTTT. Amino acids: CASSYSIRGVNQPQHF.